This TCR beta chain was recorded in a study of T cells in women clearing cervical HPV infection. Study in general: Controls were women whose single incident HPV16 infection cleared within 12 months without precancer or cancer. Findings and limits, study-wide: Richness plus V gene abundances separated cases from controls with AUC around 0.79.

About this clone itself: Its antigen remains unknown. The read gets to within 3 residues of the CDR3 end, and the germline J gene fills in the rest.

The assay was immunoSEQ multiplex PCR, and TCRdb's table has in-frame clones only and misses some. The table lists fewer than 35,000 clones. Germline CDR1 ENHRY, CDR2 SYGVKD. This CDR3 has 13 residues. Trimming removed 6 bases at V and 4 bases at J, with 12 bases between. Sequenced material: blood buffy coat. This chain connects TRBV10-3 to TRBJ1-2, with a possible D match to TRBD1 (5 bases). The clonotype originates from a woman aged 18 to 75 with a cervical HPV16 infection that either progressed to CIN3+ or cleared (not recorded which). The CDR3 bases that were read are TGTGCCATCAGCTCCGACAGATTCTATGGC. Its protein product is CAISSDRFYG. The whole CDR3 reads CAISSDRFYGYTF.